These 5 T cell receptor beta chains came from one sample sequenced in a study of blood T cell repertoires in COVID-19 (dated by TCRdb to 2020 to 2021). The library was made by the immunoSEQ multiplex PCR assay. The table comes from immuneACCESS by way of TCRdb, which keeps in-frame sequences with V and J called. Part of the clones is missing from these tables; in studies checked, under half for an unresolved V gene and the rest for unknown reasons. This sample lists 270,000 or so clones; 70% to 90% were detected once. Of the sample, 6.6% falls within the top ten clones. Sequencing was carried out using PBMCs or T cells enriched from blood (not recorded which). The receptor set was obtained from a woman in her fifties or sixties who had been exposed to COVID-19.

The genes are TRBV5-6 and TRBJ2-5; the match to TRBD2 covers 9 bases. V was clipped by 1 base and J by 9 bases; unmatched bases: 22. This CDR3 is built from 19 residues. Germline-derived CDR1 and CDR2 are SGHDT and YYEEEE. CDR3 DNA sequence: TGTGCCAGCAGCTTGACCCACCCGGGGGTAGCGGGGGCCCGGGGGGCCCAGTACTTC. Translated, it gives CASSLTHPGVAGARGAQYF.

This rearrangement joins TRBV7-2 to TRBJ1-2; D not certain. The CDR3 consists of 12 residues. V shed 1 base and J shed 7 bases, with 7 bases lying between them. The V gene's germline CDR1 is SGHTA and CDR2 FQGNSA. The CDR3: CASSLDYGGYTF. The CDR3 nucleotides are TGTGCCAGCAGCTTAGACTACGGTGGCTACACCTTC.

V and J are TRBV10-2 and TRBJ2-2; 8 bases are a match to TRBD2. CDR1 and CDR2 from the germline V gene are WSHSY and SAAADI. This CDR3 has 17 residues. The V gene end was trimmed by 6 bases and the J gene end by 2 bases; junction bases not matched to a gene: 11. The CDR3 is CASRDGLAGVNTGELFF. CDR3 sequence (DNA): TGCGCCAGCAGGGACGGACTAGCCGGGGTTAACACCGGGGAGCTGTTTTTT.

The chain recombines TRBV19 with TRBJ1-5; TRBD1 agrees at 11 bases. Germline V gives CDR1 LNHDA, CDR2 SQIVND (reference sequence). Trimming at V came to 8 bases and at J to 2 bases, leaving 8 bases not matched to a gene. The length of the CDR3 is 16 residues. CDR3 region: CASWTGGNYGNQPQHF. The CDR3 DNA follows: TGTGCCAGTTGGACAGGGGGCAACTATGGCAATCAGCCCCAGCATTTT.

The V and J genes are TRBV18 and TRBJ1-1; 12 positions match TRBD1. V trimming: 1 base; J trimming: 4 bases; junction bases outside the gene matches: 7. Germline CDR1 is KGHSH and CDR2 is LQKENI. The CDR3 spans 17 residues. This CDR3 reads CASSPRRDRGLSTEAFF. In nucleotides, the CDR3 is TGTGCCAGCTCACCACGGCGGGACAGGGGGCTAAGCACTGAAGCTTTCTTT.